This TCR beta chain was documented in a study of blood T cell repertoires in COVID-19. This clone was recorded only once. The repertoire was sequenced with immunoSEQ multiplex PCR; TCRdb's copy has only in-frame clones and lacks some. The sample holds 200,000 to 250,000 clones, more than 70% seen once. CDR1 MNHEY and CDR2 SMNVEV come from the germline V gene (reference sequence). The CDR3 covers 16 residues. The V end lost 5 bases, the J end lost 3 bases, and 17 bases lay between the germline ends. Sequencing was done on a sample of peripheral blood. The genes are TRBV27 and TRBJ1-5; D is unresolved. This receptor was identified in a human donor in a cohort sampled during active COVID-19. CDR3 residues: CASSPHGRGDNQPQHF. CDR3 in DNA: TGTGCCAGCAGTCCGCATGGGCGGGGAGACAATCAGCCCCAGCATTTT.